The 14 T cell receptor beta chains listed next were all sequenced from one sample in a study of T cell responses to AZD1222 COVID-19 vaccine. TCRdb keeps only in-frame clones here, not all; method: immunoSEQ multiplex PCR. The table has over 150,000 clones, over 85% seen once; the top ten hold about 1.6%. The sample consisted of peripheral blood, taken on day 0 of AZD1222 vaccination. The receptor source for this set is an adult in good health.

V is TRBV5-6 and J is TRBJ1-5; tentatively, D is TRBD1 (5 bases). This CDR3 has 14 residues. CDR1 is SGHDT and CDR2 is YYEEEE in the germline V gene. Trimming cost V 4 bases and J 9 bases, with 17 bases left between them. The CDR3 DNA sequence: TGTGCCAGCAGCCTAGGGGCCCCGATGTCGCCCCAGCATTTT. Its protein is CASSLGAPMSPQHF.

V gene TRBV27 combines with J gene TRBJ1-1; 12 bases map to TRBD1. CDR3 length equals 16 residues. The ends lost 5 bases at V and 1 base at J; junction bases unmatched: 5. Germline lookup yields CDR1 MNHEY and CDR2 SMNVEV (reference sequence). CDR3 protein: CASSRRDRGPNTEAFF. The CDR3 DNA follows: TGTGCCAGCAGTCGGAGGGACAGGGGGCCGAACACTGAAGCTTTCTTT.

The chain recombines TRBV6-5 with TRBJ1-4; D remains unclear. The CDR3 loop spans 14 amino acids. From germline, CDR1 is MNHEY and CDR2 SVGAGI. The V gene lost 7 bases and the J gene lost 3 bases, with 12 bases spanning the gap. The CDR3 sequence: CASKSGLSNEKLFF. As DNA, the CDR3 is TGTGCCAGCAAAAGCGGGTTGTCTAATGAAAAACTGTTTTTT.

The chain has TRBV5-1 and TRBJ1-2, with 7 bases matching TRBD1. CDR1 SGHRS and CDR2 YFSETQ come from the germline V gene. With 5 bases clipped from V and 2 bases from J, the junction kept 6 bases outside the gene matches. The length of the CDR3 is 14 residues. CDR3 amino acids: CASRAGTVNYGYTF. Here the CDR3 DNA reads TGCGCCAGCAGAGCCGGGACAGTGAACTATGGCTACACCTTC. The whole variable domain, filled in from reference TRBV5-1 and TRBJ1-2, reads KAGVTQTPRYLIKTRGQQVTLSCSPISGHRSVSWYQQTPGQGLQFLFEYFSETQRNKGNFPGRFSGRQFSNSRSEMNVSTLELGDSALYLCASRAGTVNYGYTFGSGTRLTVV.

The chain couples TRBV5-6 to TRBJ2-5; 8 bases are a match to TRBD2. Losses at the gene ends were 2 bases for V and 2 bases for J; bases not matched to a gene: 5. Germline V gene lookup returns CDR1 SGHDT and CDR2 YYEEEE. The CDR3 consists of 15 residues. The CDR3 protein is CASSFIPGGQETQYF. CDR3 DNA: TGTGCCAGCAGCTTCATCCCGGGGGGGCAAGAGACCCAGTACTTC.

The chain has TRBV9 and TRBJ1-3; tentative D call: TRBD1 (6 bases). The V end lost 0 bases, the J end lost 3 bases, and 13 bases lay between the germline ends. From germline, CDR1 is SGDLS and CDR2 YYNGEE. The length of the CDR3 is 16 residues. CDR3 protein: CASSVDGGLIGNTIYF. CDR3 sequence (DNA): TGTGCCAGCAGCGTAGACGGGGGGCTCATTGGAAACACCATATATTTT.

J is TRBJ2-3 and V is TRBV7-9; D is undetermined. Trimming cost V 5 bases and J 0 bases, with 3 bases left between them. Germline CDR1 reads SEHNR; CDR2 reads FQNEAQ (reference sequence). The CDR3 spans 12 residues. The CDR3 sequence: CASSPSTDTQYF. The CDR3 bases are TGTGCCAGCAGCCCGAGCACAGATACGCAGTATTTT.

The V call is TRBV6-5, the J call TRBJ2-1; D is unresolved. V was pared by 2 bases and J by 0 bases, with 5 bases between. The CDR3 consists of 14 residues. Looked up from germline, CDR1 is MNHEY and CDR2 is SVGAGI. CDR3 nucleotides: TGTGCCAGCAGTTACGATAGCTCCTACAATGAGCAGTTCTTC. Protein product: CASSYDSSYNEQFF.

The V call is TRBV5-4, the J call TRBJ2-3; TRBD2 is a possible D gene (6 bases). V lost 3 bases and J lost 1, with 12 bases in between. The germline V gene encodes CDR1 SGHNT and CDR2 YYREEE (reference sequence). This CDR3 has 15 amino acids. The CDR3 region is CASSSRGFRTDTQYF. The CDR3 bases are TGTGCCAGCAGCTCCCGGGGGTTCCGCACAGATACGCAGTATTTT.

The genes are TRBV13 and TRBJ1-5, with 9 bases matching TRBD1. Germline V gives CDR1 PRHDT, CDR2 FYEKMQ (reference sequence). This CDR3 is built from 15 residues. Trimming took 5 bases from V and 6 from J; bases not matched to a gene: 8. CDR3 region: CASSLKGQGLQPQHF. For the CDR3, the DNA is TGTGCCAGCAGCCTCAAGGGACAGGGTCTTCAGCCCCAGCATTTT.

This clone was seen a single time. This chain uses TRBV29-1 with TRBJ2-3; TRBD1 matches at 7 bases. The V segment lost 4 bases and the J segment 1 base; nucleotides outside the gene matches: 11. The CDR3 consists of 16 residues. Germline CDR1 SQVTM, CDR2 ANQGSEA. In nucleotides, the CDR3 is TGCAGCGTTGCTGGGTTGACAGGGTATGGCACAGATACGCAGTATTTT. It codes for CSVAGLTGYGTDTQYF.

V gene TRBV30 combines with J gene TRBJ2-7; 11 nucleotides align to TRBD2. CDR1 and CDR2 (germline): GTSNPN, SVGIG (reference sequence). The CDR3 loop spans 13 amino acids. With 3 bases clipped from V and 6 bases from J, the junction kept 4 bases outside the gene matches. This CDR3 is CAWRLAGATEQYF. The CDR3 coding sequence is TGTGCCTGGAGACTAGCGGGAGCTACCGAGCAGTACTTC.

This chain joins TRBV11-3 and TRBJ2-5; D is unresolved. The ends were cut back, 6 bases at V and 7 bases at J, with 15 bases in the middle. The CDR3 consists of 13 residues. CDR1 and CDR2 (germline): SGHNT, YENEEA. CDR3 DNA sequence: TGTGCCAGCAGTGCAAGCGATGGTGGGACCCAGTACTTC. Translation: CASSASDGGTQYF. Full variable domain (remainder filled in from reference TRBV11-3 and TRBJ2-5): EAGVVQSPRYKIIEKKQPVAFWCNPISGHNTLYWYLQNLGQGPELLIRYENEEAVDDSQLPKDRFSAERLKGVDSTLKIQPAELGDSAVYLCASSASDGGTQYFGPGTRLLVL.

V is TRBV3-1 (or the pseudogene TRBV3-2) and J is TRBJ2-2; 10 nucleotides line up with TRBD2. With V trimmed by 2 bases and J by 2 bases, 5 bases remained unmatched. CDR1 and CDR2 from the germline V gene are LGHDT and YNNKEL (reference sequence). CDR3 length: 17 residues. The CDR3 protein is CASSQRTSGINTGELFF. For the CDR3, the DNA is TGTGCCAGCAGCCAACGGACTAGCGGAATAAACACCGGGGAGCTGTTTTTT.